Presented here are 11 T cell receptor beta chains from one specimen sequenced in a study of beta chain features in type 1 diabetes (dated by TCRdb to the late 2010s). No antigens are known for them. Library construction relied on the immunoSEQ multiplex PCR assay. All of the isolated RNA was reverse transcribed with the High Capacity cDNA Reverse Transcription Kit, so expressed TCRB transcripts were sequenced. This immuneACCESS table, as held by TCRdb, lists in-frame sequences with V and J called but not all clones. Of the missing ones, under half trace to an unresolved V gene in checked studies; the others have no known cause. The sample yields about 340,000 clones; roughly 13% were counted once. Nearly 0.015% of the sample comes from the top ten. What the authors observed across the whole study: In all four CD4+ subsets, TCRB CDR3 length was moderately but significantly shorter in type 1 diabetes patients.

Sequenced: naive CD4+ T cells from blood. The cell subset or site label, as the study defines it: true naive CD4+ T cells. Source of these receptors: a woman younger than 35 with type 1 diabetes.

The chain has TRBV4-1 and TRBJ2-7; 7 bases match TRBD2. Trimming removed 1 base from V and 1 base from J; junction bases left unmatched: 4. This CDR3 is 15 amino acids long. Germline V gene sequence: CDR1 MGHRA, CDR2 YSYEKL. CDR3 in DNA: TGCGCCAGCAGCCAAGTCGGGAGGCGGTCCTACGAGCAGTACTTC. This gives the protein CASSQVGRRSYEQYF.

The gene calls are TRBV15 and TRBJ1-1, with 7 nucleotides matching TRBD1. The V and J ends lost 2 bases and 3 bases, in that order; junction bases with no gene match: 6. CDR3 length equals 15 residues. Germline lookup yields CDR1 LNHNV and CDR2 YYDKDF (reference sequence). The CDR3 nucleotides read TGTGCCACCAGCAGACGACAGGGCGAGTACACTGAAGCTTTCTTT. Its protein is CATSRRQGEYTEAFF.

There are a few counts of this clone. The chain recombines TRBV6-5 with TRBJ2-7, with D perhaps TRBD2 (7 bases). Germline-derived CDR1 and CDR2 are MNHEY and SVGAGI. This CDR3 is 15 amino acids long. V gave up 1 base and J gave up 3 bases, with 13 bases separating them. CDR3 in amino acids: CASSYFGGDNYEQYF. The CDR3 DNA sequence: TGTGCCAGCAGTTACTTTGGGGGGGACAACTACGAGCAGTACTTC.

The rearrangement joins TRBV7-2 to TRBJ1-5; D might be TRBD1 (6 bases). This CDR3 is 15 amino acids long. Trimming cost V 5 bases and J 3 bases, with 14 bases left between them. Germline values: CDR1 SGHTA, CDR2 FQGNSA. The CDR3 DNA reads as TGTGCCAGCAGCCCCCTGACAGGCTACAATCAGCCCCAGCATTTT. Its translation: CASSPLTGYNQPQHF. Filled out from reference TRBV7-2 and TRBJ1-5, the complete variable domain reads GAGVSQSPSNKVTEKGKDVELRCDPISGHTALYWYRQSLGQGLEFLIYFQGNSAPDKSGLPSDRFSAERTGGSVSTLTIQRTQQEDSAVYLCASSPLTGYNQPQHFGDGTRLSIL.

This clone appeared a few times. V gene TRBV30 combines with J gene TRBJ1-5; tentative D call: TRBD1 (6 bases). V lost 2 bases and J 9 bases, leaving 20 bases between the germline ends. Looked up from germline, CDR1 is GTSNPN and CDR2 is SVGIG (reference sequence). The CDR3 has 15 amino acids. CDR3 DNA sequence: TGTGCCTGGAGTACGTGGGGGCCCACTCCTCGGCCCCAGCATTTT. Amino acids: CAWSTWGPTPRPQHF.

This clone was recorded a few times. V usage is TRBV7-2 and J usage is TRBJ2-3; 13 bases align to TRBD2. V was pared by 5 bases and J by 6 bases, with 5 bases of the junction left unmatched. CDR3 length: 15 amino acids. Germline V gene sequence: CDR1 SGHTA, CDR2 FQGNSA. The CDR3: CASSPGTSGVDTQYF. The CDR3 bases are TGTGCCAGCAGCCCCGGGACTAGCGGGGTGGATACGCAGTATTTT.

This rearrangement joins TRBV6-5 to TRBJ2-5; D gene ambiguous. Trimming took off 4 bases at V and 5 bases at J, with 8 bases between the two ends. This CDR3 is 12 amino acids long. In germline, CDR1 is MNHEY, CDR2 SVGAGI. As DNA, the CDR3 is TGTGCCAGCAGTTCGATTAGTGAGACCCAGTACTTC. Residues: CASSSISETQYF.

This clone has a handful of counts. The rearrangement links TRBV6-6 to TRBJ2-7, with 9 bases that match TRBD2. CDR1 and CDR2 from the germline V gene are MNHNY and SVGAGI (reference sequence). V dropped 6 bases and J dropped 3; count of bases not matched to a gene: 9. This CDR3 region has 15 residues. The CDR3 nucleotides read TGTGCCAGCAGCCCAATAGCGGGGGTAAACTACGAGCAGTACTTC. This translates into CASSPIAGVNYEQYF.

The sample holds a few counts of this clone. V usage is TRBV2 and J usage is TRBJ1-1, with a weak D call TRBD1 (5 bases). Trimming took 7 bases from V and 7 from J, leaving 16 bases between them. Germline loops: CDR1 SNHLY, CDR2 FYNNEI. The CDR3 spans 13 residues. The CDR3 sequence is CASTIVQALEAFF. CDR3 sequence (DNA): TGTGCCAGCACTATAGTACAGGCTCTTGAAGCTTTCTTT.

The chain joins TRBV7-2 to TRBJ1-5; D remains unclear. V dropped 5 bases and J dropped 5 bases, with 16 bases sitting between them. In germline, CDR1 is SGHTA, CDR2 FQGNSA. This CDR3 spans 15 amino acids. For the CDR3, the DNA is TGTGCCAGCAGCCGCAGGTCCGGGGTTGATCAGCCCCAGCATTTT. It codes for CASSRRSGVDQPQHF.

The chain combines TRBV2 with TRBJ2-1; 7 bases map to TRBD2. The CDR3 extends over 15 amino acids. Per germline, CDR1 SNHLY and CDR2 FYNNEI. J lost 8 bases, V lost 7 bases, and 14 bases had no gene match. The CDR3, as DNA: TGTGCCAGCACAAGAGGGCGGGAGCCGATAGATGAGCAGTTCTTC. It is translated as CASTRGREPIDEQFF.